Described below is a single T cell receptor (beta chain) sequence and its context. The data were taken from a study of blood T cell repertoires in COVID-19. Turning to the study itself: Acute and convalescent COVID-19 samples came from the United States, Italy and Spain.

The junction had 5 bases not matched to a gene; V was cut back by 4 bases and J by 4 bases. Germline CDR1 is SGHRS and CDR2 is YFSETQ. The CDR3 has 14 amino acids. The assay was immunoSEQ multiplex PCR, and TCRdb's table has in-frame clones only and misses some. The table shows about 150,000 clones, with roughly 88% occurring only once. The chain couples TRBV5-1 to TRBJ1-2; 9 bases line up with TRBD1. This receptor was obtained from a man aged 60 to 69 with COVID-19, enrolled during active disease. Sequences were obtained from peripheral blood. CDR3 amino acids: CASSQDRGSYGYTF. DNA for the CDR3: TGCGCCAGCAGCCAGGACAGGGGAAGCTATGGCTACACCTTC.